The entry below gives a single TCR beta chain sequence along with its context. The data were produced by immunoSEQ multiplex PCR, yet TCRdb's version contains in-frame clones alone and is incomplete. The top ten clones hold roughly 6% of a sample with about 120,000 clones, approximately 87% of them seen once. The germline V gene encodes CDR1 MNHEY and CDR2 SMNVEV (reference sequence). V dropped 4 bases and J dropped 4; count of bases not matched to a gene: 0. The CDR3 sequence is 14 residues long. The data stem from a study of cytomegalovirus exposure and HLA in healthy donors. The chain carries TRBV27 and TRBJ2-5; 13 bases are a match to TRBD2. The sample comprised PBMCs. The sequence came from a woman under 30 in good health and CMV-seropositive. The CDR3 region has the DNA TGTGCCAGCAGTTGGACTAGCGGGAGAGAGACCCAGTACTTC. Amino acids: CASSWTSGRETQYF.